Each of the 27 T cell receptor beta chains below was sequenced from the same sample in a study of OX40 agonist ivuxolimab in advanced cancers. Method: immunoSEQ multiplex PCR; TCRdb's copy keeps in-frame clones and lacks some. Among over 80,000 clones listed, 75% to 90% were seen once. Sequences were derived from CD4+ or CD8+ T cells sorted from blood, sampled in a trial of the OX40 agonist ivuxolimab. These receptor sequences come from an adult with an advanced solid tumor such as melanoma, head and neck, liver or kidney cancer.

The chain carries TRBV10-3 and TRBJ1-2; maybe TRBD1 (5 bases). Trimming took 6 bases from V and 0 from J, leaving 14 bases between them. The CDR3 is 15 residues long. Germline V gives CDR1 ENHRY, CDR2 SYGVKD. The CDR3 DNA is TGTGCCATCAGAGGTGGCGGGGCGGCTAACTATGGCTACACCTTC. Residues: CAIRGGGAANYGYTF.

The rearrangement uses TRBV11-2 and TRBJ1-6, with D unresolved. V was pared by 6 bases and J by 9 bases, with 18 bases between. Germline values: CDR1 SGHAT, CDR2 FQNNGV. This CDR3 comprises 15 residues. Here the CDR3 reads CASRLPGIGSSPLHF. The CDR3 DNA reads TGTGCCAGCAGACTCCCAGGAATAGGGAGTTCACCCCTCCACTTT.

V usage is TRBV7-3 and J usage is TRBJ2-3; D is perhaps TRBD1 (7 bases). The CDR3 has 12 amino acids. V gave up 5 bases and J gave up 6 bases, with 9 bases separating them. CDR1 and CDR2 from the germline V gene are SGHTA and FQGTGA. CDR3 sequence (DNA): TGTGCCAGCAGCCCAGGGGGGGATACGCAGTATTTT. This sequence encodes CASSPGGDTQYF.

V gene TRBV10-1 combines with J gene TRBJ2-7; the D is unclear. Germline assignment: CDR1 WNHNN and CDR2 SYGVQD (reference sequence). The V end lost 2 bases, the J end lost 4 bases, and 9 bases lay between the germline ends. The CDR3 sequence is 13 residues long. This CDR3 reads CASSEGLVYEQYF. Written as DNA, the CDR3 is TGCGCCAGCAGTGAGGGCCTGGTATACGAGCAGTACTTC.

The gene calls are TRBV4-1 and TRBJ1-2; the D gene is possibly TRBD1 (5 bases). V lost 6 bases and J lost 5, with 19 bases in between. This CDR3 has 15 amino acids. Germline-derived CDR1 and CDR2 are MGHRA and YSYEKL. The CDR3 here is CASSPPGLRPYGYTF. The CDR3 DNA follows: TGCGCCAGCAGTCCGCCGGGACTCCGACCGTATGGCTACACCTTC.

The chain couples TRBV7-9 to TRBJ1-1; D gene ambiguous. The CDR3 is made up of 14 amino acids. V was shortened by 1 base and J by 2 bases, with 8 bases between the two germline ends. Germline V gene sequence: CDR1 SEHNR, CDR2 FQNEAQ (reference sequence). In DNA, the CDR3 is TGTGCCAGCAGCTTAGGCCAACTAAACACTGAAGCTTTCTTT. It is translated as CASSLGQLNTEAFF.

J is TRBJ1-1 and V is TRBV28; D not certain. Trimming removed 7 bases at V and 12 bases at J, with 24 bases between. The CDR3 loop spans 14 amino acids. Germline assignment: CDR1 MDHEN and CDR2 SYDVKM. The CDR3 region is CASISAGVTPRSFF. In DNA, the CDR3 is TGTGCCAGCATCTCGGCGGGAGTCACTCCCCGGTCTTTCTTT.

The chain recombines TRBV2 with TRBJ1-1; 8 bases are a match to TRBD1. After removal of 2 bases from V and 9 bases from J, the junction contained 11 bases not matched to a gene. Germline V gene sequence: CDR1 SNHLY, CDR2 FYNNEI. This CDR3 is 15 amino acids long. This CDR3 reads CASSESRTGRAQAFF. The CDR3 DNA is TGTGCCAGCAGTGAAAGTCGGACAGGGCGGGCGCAAGCTTTCTTT. The full variable domain, rest sourced from reference TRBV2 and TRBJ1-1, is EPEVTQTPSHQVTQMGQEVILRCVPISNHLYFYWYRQILGQKVEFLVSFYNNEISEKSEIFDDQFSVERPDGSNFTLKIRSTKLEDSAMYFCASSESRTGRAQAFFGQGTRLTVV.

The CDR3 here is CASSLDMATLGQYF. DNA for the CDR3: TGTGCCAGCAGCTTAGACATGGCCACCTTGGGGCAGTACTTC. The gene calls are TRBV11-2 and TRBJ2-7; no clear D. CDR3 length: 14 residues. Germline CDR1 SGHAT, CDR2 FQNNGV. V gave up 0 bases and J gave up 9 bases, with 15 bases separating them.

The J gene is TRBJ2-7, the V gene TRBV2; perhaps TRBD2 as D (5 bases). Germline CDR1 and CDR2: SNHLY and FYNNEI. Trimming removed 5 bases from V and 7 bases from J, with 12 bases in between. The CDR3 has 12 amino acids. In DNA, the CDR3 is TGTGCCAGCAGTCGGGATCTCTGGGAGCAGTACTTC. Amino acid sequence: CASSRDLWEQYF.

This chain links TRBV5-4 with TRBJ1-2, with D possibly matching TRBD1 (5 bases). The CDR3 runs 14 residues. V was clipped by 0 bases and J by 2 bases, with 8 bases between them. Looked up from germline, CDR1 is SGHNT and CDR2 is YYREEE (reference sequence). CDR3 residues: CASSLGGRNYGYTF. CDR3 sequence (DNA): TGTGCCAGCAGCTTGGGGGGCAGGAACTATGGCTACACCTTC.

The chain employs TRBV5-5 and TRBJ2-5, with D uncertain. Germline CDR1 is SGHKS and CDR2 is YYEKEE (reference sequence). The CDR3 covers 13 residues. V lost 2 bases and J 5 bases, leaving 10 bases between the germline ends. Written as DNA, the CDR3 is TGTGCCAGCAGCTTACGTCCGGAGGAGACCCAGTACTTC. Translated, it gives CASSLRPEETQYF.

The chain links TRBV6-5 to TRBJ1-2, with 7 bases matching TRBD1. The V and J ends lost 5 bases and 1 base, in that order; junction bases with no gene match: 4. The CDR3 is 14 amino acids. Germline V lookup: CDR1 MNHEY, CDR2 SVGAGI. The CDR3 loop reads CASSAQGINYGYTF. As DNA, the CDR3 is TGTGCCAGCAGTGCACAGGGGATTAACTATGGCTACACCTTC.

V gene TRBV10-2 combines with J gene TRBJ1-2; no definite D call. This CDR3 is 14 amino acids long. Deletions cut 5 bases from V and 8 bases from J, with 18 bases between. Germline CDR1 WSHSY, CDR2 SAAADI. The CDR3 nucleotides read TGCGCCAGCAGTCTGAGCTCATTCGGCCTGGGCTACACCTTC. Residues: CASSLSSFGLGYTF.

The chain uses TRBV18 and TRBJ1-1; D is undetermined. V lost 0 bases and J 1 base, leaving 6 bases between the germline ends. The CDR3 contains 14 residues. CDR1 KGHSH and CDR2 LQKENI come from the germline V gene. The CDR3 loop is CASSPPPENTEAFF. In DNA, the CDR3 is TGTGCCAGCTCACCACCCCCAGAGAACACTGAAGCTTTCTTT.

This clone was counted between two and nine times. The chain links TRBV29-1 to TRBJ1-1; perhaps TRBD1 as D (6 bases). The length of the CDR3 is 14 residues. Deletions cut 0 bases from V and 1 base from J, with 9 bases between. Germline CDR1 reads SQVTM; CDR2 reads ANQGSEA. The DNA of the CDR3 is TGCAGCGTTGAAGACAGGGGTACGAACACTGAAGCTTTCTTT. Protein product: CSVEDRGTNTEAFF.

The chain links TRBV19 to TRBJ1-1, with a tentative D call TRBD1 (5 bases). Trimming took off 3 bases at V and 0 bases at J, with 17 bases between the two ends. CDR1 and CDR2 from the germline V gene are LNHDA and SQIVND (reference sequence). The CDR3 length is 17 residues. In DNA form, the CDR3 reads TGTGCCAGTAGTATCTTTCGGTGGGGGGAGTTGAACACTGAAGCTTTCTTT. Its translation is CASSIFRWGELNTEAFF.

The chain carries TRBV19 and TRBJ1-5; no definite D call. Trimming stripped 6 bases from V and 10 bases from J, with 16 bases between. Germline CDR1 LNHDA, CDR2 SQIVND (reference sequence). The CDR3 is 13 amino acids. CDR3 protein: CASRVSTLHPQHF. The CDR3 DNA reads as TGTGCCAGTAGGGTCTCAACCCTCCATCCCCAGCATTTT.

This sequence joins TRBV11-2 and TRBJ2-3; 8 bases are a match to TRBD1. Germline V gene data show CDR1 as SGHAT and CDR2 as FQNNGV. Germline trimming cut 3 bases from V and 6 bases from J; bases unmatched to any gene: 2. The CDR3 consists of 13 residues. The CDR3 bases are TGTGCCAGCAGCTTGGACAGGGAGGATACGCAGTATTTT. The encoded protein is CASSLDREDTQYF.

CDR3 DNA: TGTGCCAGCAGCCCCGGGTCACAAGAGACCCAGTACTTC. This gives the protein CASSPGSQETQYF. V usage is TRBV9 and J usage is TRBJ2-5; D not certain. V was clipped by 4 bases and J by 2 bases, with 9 bases between them. The CDR3 sequence is 13 residues long. Germline V lookup: CDR1 SGDLS, CDR2 YYNGEE.

The rearrangement uses TRBV18 and TRBJ1-5; 8 nucleotides match TRBD1. The CDR3 runs to 17 residues. The V segment lost 3 bases and the J segment 4 bases; nucleotides outside the gene matches: 11. Germline CDR1 and CDR2: KGHSH and LQKENI. CDR3 bases: TGTGCCAGCTCACCTCGGGGGACAGGAGGGCTAAATCAGCCCCAGCATTTT. Protein sequence: CASSPRGTGGLNQPQHF. Filled out from reference TRBV18 and TRBJ1-5, the complete variable domain reads NAGVMQNPRHLVRRRGQEARLRCSPMKGHSHVYWYRQLPEEGLKFMVYLQKENIIDESGMPKERFSAEFPKEGPSILRIQQVVRGDSAAYFCASSPRGTGGLNQPQHFGDGTRLSIL.

CDR3 sequence (DNA): TGCAGCGTTGAGCAGGGGGGGGACTCCGAGCAGTACTTC. This encodes CSVEQGGDSEQYF. V is TRBV29-1 and J is TRBJ2-7, with D perhaps assigned TRBD1 or TRBD2 (7 bases each). Trimming left V 3 bases short and J 6 bases short, with 15 bases between. In germline, CDR1 is SQVTM, CDR2 ANQGSEA. The CDR3 totals 13 residues.

The chain couples TRBV18 to TRBJ2-4; D remains ambiguous. The germline gives CDR1 KGHSH, CDR2 LQKENI. The CDR3 has 15 residues. V gave up 4 bases and J gave up 0 bases, with 10 bases separating them. The CDR3: CASSLQAGAKNIQYF. The CDR3 DNA sequence: TGTGCCAGCTCACTTCAGGCAGGAGCCAAAAACATTCAGTACTTC.

The chain has TRBV10-3 and TRBJ1-4; D gene ambiguous. The CDR3 is 19 residues long. V was shortened by 0 bases and J by 6 bases, with 23 bases between the two germline ends. CDR1 is ENHRY, CDR2 SYGVKD, per germline. The CDR3 region is CAISESIVRKPRRDEKLFF. DNA of the CDR3: TGTGCCATCAGTGAGTCAATCGTTCGCAAGCCAAGGAGAGATGAAAAACTGTTTTTT.

The chain's CDR3 is CASNLGQGAYEQYF. CDR3 sequence (DNA): TGTGCCAGCAACTTAGGACAGGGGGCCTACGAGCAGTACTTC. The chain links TRBV6-5 to TRBJ2-7, with 10 bases identical to TRBD1. Germline-derived CDR1 and CDR2 are MNHEY and SVGAGI. With V trimmed by 7 bases and J by 2 bases, 5 bases remained unmatched. CDR3 length: 14 amino acids.

CDR3 nucleotide sequence: TGCGCCAGCAGCTTGAGGGTTGATGGGACAGCCCGTTTCTACGAGCAGTACTTC. Protein sequence: CASSLRVDGTARFYEQYF. This chain links TRBV5-1 with TRBJ2-7, with TRBD1 identical over 7 bases. V was pared by 1 base and J by 3 bases, with 16 bases of the junction left unmatched. This CDR3 has 18 amino acids. Germline V gene data show CDR1 as SGHRS and CDR2 as YFSETQ.

The gene calls are TRBV9 and TRBJ2-5; D perhaps matches TRBD1 (8 bases). The germline V gene encodes CDR1 SGDLS and CDR2 YYNGEE. Trimming took off 3 bases at V and 2 bases at J, with 17 bases between the two ends. The CDR3 totals 16 residues. CDR3 sequence (DNA): TGTGCCAGCAGCGCTGGTACAGGGGGGGTTCAAGAGACCCAGTACTTC. Residues: CASSAGTGGVQETQYF.